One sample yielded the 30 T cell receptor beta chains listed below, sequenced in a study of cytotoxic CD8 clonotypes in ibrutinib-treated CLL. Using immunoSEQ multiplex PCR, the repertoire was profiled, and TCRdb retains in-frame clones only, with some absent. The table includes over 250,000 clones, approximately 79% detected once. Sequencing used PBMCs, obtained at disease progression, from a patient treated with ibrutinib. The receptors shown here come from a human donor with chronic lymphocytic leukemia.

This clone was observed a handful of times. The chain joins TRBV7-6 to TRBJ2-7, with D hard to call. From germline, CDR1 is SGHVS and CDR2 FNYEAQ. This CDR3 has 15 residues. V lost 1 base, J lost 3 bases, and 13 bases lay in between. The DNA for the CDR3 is TGTGCCAGCAGCTTAGACTTGGGAAGGGTCTACGAGCAGTACTTC. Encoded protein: CASSLDLGRVYEQYF.

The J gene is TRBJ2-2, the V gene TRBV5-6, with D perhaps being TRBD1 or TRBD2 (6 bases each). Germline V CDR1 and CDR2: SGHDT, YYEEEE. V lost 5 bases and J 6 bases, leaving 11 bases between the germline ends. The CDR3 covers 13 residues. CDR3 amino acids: CASRQGGAGELFF. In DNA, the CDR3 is TGTGCCAGCAGACAGGGAGGTGCCGGGGAGCTGTTTTTT.

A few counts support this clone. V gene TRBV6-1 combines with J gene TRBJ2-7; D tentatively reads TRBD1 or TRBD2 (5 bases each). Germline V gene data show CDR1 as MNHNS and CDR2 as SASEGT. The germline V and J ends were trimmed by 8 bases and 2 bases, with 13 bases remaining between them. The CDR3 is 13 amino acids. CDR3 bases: TGTGCCAGCGTGGGACCGCATACCTACGAGCAGTACTTC. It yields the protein CASVGPHTYEQYF.

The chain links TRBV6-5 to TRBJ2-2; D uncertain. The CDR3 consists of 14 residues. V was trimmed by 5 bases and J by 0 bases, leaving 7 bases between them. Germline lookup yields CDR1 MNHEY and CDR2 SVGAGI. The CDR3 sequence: CASSLNPNTGELFF. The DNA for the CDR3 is TGTGCCAGCAGTCTGAACCCGAACACCGGGGAGCTGTTTTTT.

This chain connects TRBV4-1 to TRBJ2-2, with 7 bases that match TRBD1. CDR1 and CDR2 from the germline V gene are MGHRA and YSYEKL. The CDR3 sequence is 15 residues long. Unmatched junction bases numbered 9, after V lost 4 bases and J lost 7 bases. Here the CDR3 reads CASSRVQGLVGELFF. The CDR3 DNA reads TGCGCCAGCAGCCGCGTACAGGGGTTGGTCGGGGAGCTGTTTTTT.

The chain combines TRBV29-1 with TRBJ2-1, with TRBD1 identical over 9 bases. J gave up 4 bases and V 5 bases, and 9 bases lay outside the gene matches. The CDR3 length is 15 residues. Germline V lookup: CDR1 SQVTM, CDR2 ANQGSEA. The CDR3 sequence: CSVPGTGKGYNEQFF. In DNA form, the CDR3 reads TGCAGCGTTCCCGGGACAGGGAAGGGTTACAATGAGCAGTTCTTC.

The CDR3 DNA reads as TGTGCCAGCAGCCCCAACTGGGGACAGGGTCCTGCTGGGGCCAACGTCCTGACTTTC. Its translation is CASSPNWGQGPAGANVLTF. This chain joins TRBV7-6 and TRBJ2-6, with 9 positions matching TRBD1. The germline gives CDR1 SGHVS, CDR2 FNYEAQ. Trimming took 5 bases from V and 2 from J; bases not matched to a gene: 13. The CDR3 spans 19 residues.

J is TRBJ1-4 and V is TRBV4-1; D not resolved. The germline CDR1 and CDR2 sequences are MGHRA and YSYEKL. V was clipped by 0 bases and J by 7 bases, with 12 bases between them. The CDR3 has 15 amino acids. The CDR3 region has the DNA TGCGCCAGCAGCCAAGAACCTGTTCAGCCTGAAAAACTGTTTTTT. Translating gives CASSQEPVQPEKLFF.

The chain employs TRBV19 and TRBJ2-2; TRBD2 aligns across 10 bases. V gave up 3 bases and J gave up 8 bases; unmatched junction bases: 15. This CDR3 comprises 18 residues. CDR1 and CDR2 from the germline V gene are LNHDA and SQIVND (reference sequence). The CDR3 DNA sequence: TGTGCCAGTAGTATTTTTGCTCGGCTAGCGGGGGCTGGAGGGGAGCTGTTTTTT. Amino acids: CASSIFARLAGAGGELFF.

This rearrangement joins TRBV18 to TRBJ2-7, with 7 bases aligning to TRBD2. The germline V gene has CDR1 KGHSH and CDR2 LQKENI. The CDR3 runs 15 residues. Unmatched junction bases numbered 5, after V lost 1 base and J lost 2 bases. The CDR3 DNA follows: TGTGCCAGCTCACCACTGGCGGGAGCCCCCTACGAGCAGTACTTC. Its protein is CASSPLAGAPYEQYF.

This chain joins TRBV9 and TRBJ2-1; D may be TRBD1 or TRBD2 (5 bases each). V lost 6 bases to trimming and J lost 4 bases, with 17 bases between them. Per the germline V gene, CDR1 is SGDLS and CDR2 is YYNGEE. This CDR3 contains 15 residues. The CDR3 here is CASTAPGTGYNEQFF. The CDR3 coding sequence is TGTGCCAGCACGGCCCCCGGGACCGGTTACAATGAGCAGTTCTTC.

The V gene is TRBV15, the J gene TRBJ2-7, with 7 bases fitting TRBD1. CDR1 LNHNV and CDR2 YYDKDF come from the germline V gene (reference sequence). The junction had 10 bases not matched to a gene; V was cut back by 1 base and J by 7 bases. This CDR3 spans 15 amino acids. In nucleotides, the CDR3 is TGTGCCACCAGCAGAGGCCGACAGGGTGGTAAGGAGCAGTACTTC. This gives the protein CATSRGRQGGKEQYF.

The CDR3 DNA reads TGTGCCAGCAGCCTAACTGGGTGGGGCACAACTAATGAAAAACTGTTTTTT. Encoded protein: CASSLTGWGTTNEKLFF. The chain combines TRBV2 with TRBJ1-4; maybe TRBD1 (5 bases). The germline CDR1 and CDR2 sequences are SNHLY and FYNNEI. The CDR3 runs to 17 residues. V lost 6 bases, J lost 0 bases, and 17 bases lay in between.

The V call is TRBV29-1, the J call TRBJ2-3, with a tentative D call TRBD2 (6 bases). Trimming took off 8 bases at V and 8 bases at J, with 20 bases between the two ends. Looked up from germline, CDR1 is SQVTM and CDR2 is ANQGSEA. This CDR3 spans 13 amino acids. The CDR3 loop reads CSTGLLSSGTQYF. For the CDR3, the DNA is TGCAGCACGGGACTGCTTAGCAGTGGTACGCAGTATTTT.

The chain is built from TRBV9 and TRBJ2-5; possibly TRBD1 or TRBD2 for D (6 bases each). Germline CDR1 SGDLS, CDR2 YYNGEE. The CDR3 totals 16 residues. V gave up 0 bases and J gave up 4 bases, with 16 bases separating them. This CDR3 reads CASSVDGGRFRETQYF. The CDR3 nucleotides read TGTGCCAGCAGCGTAGACGGGGGCCGCTTCAGAGAGACCCAGTACTTC.

CDR3 in DNA: TGTGCCAGCAGCCTGGCAGGGGGCCAGCAGCCCCAGCATTTT. Its protein is CASSLAGGQQPQHF. The chain recombines TRBV7-8 with TRBJ1-5; 8 nucleotides agree with TRBD1. Unmatched junction bases numbered 7, after V lost 5 bases and J lost 7 bases. In germline, CDR1 is SGHVS, CDR2 FQNEAQ. CDR3 length equals 14 residues.

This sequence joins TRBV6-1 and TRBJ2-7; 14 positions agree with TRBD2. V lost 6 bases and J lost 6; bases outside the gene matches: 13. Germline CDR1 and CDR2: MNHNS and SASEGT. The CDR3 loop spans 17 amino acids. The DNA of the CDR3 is TGTGCCAGCAGCGAACGCGGACTAGCGGGGGGCTTAATCGAGCAGTACTTC. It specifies CASSERGLAGGLIEQYF.

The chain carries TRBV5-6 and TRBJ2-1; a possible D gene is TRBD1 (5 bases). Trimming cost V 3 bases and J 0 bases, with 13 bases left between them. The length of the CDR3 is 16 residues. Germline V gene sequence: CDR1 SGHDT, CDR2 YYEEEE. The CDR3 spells CASSSQGSRSYNEQFF. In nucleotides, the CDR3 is TGTGCCAGCAGCTCCCAGGGTTCCCGCTCCTACAATGAGCAGTTCTTC.

For the CDR3, the DNA is TGTGCCAGTAGTGTGGACTACTACAATGAGCAGTTCTTC. It specifies CASSVDYYNEQFF. The J gene is TRBJ2-1, the V gene TRBV19, with a possible D match to TRBD2 (6 bases). CDR1 LNHDA and CDR2 SQIVND come from the germline V gene (reference sequence). This CDR3 region has 13 residues. V lost 5 bases to trimming and J lost 3 bases, with 8 bases between them.

CDR3 bases: TGTGCCAGCAGCTTAGTGGACAGGGCGAAATTATTCCCGTTCTACGAGCAGTACTTC. This codes for CASSLVDRAKLFPFYEQYF. The genes are TRBV11-2 and TRBJ2-7, with 8 nucleotides matching TRBD1. CDR1 SGHAT and CDR2 FQNNGV come from the germline V gene. J was trimmed by 3 bases and V by 1 base; bases with no gene match: 17. The CDR3 is 19 amino acids.

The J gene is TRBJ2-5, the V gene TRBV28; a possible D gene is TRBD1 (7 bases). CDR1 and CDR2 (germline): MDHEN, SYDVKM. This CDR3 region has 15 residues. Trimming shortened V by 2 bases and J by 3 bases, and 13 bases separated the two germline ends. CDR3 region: CASSLGLTGEETQYF. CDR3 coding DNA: TGTGCCAGCAGTTTAGGACTAACAGGGGAAGAGACCCAGTACTTC.

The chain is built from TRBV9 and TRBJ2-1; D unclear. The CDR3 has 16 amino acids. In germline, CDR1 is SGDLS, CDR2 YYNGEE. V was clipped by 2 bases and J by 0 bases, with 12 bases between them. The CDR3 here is CASSVSVASSYNEQFF. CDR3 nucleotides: TGTGCCAGCAGCGTCTCGGTGGCAAGCTCCTACAATGAGCAGTTCTTC.

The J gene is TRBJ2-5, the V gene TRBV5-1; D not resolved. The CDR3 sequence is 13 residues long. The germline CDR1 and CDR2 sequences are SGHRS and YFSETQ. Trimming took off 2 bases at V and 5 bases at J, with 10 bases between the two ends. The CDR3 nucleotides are TGCGCCAGCAGCTTCCCCTTAGAGGAGACCCAGTACTTC. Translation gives CASSFPLEETQYF.

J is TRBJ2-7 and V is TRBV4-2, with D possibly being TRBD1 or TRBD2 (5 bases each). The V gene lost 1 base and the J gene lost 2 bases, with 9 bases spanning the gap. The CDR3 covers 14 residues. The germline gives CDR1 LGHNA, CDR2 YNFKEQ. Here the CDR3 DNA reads TGTGCCAGCAGCCAAGTAGGGACGACCTACGAGCAGTACTTC. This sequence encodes CASSQVGTTYEQYF.

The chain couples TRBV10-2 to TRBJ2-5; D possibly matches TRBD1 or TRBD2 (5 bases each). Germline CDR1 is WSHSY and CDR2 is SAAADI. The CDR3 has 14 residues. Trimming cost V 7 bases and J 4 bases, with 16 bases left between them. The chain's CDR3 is CASIRSGRGETQYF. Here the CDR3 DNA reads TGCGCCAGCATTCGTTCAGGGAGAGGAGAGACCCAGTACTTC.

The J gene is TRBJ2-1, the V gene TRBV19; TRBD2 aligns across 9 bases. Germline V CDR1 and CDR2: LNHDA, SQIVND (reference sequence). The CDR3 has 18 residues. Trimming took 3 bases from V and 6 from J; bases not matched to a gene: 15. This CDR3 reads CASSIRTGAGGLLNEQFF. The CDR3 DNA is TGTGCCAGTAGTATCCGAACGGGAGCGGGAGGCTTACTCAATGAGCAGTTCTTC.

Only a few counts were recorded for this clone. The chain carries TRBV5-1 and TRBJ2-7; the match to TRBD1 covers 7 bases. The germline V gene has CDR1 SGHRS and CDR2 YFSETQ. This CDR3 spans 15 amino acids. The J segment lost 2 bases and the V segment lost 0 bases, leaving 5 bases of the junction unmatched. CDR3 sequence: CASSLAGQDAYEQYF. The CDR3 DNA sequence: TGCGCCAGCAGCTTGGCCGGACAGGACGCCTACGAGCAGTACTTC.

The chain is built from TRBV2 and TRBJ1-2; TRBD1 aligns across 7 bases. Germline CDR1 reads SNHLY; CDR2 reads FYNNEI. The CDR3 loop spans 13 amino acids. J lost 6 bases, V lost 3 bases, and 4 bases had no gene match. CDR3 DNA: TGTGCCAGCAGTGAGACAGGGAAGGATGGCTACACCTTC. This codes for CASSETGKDGYTF. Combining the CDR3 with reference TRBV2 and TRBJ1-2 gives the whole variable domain EPEVTQTPSHQVTQMGQEVILRCVPISNHLYFYWYRQILGQKVEFLVSFYNNEISEKSEIFDDQFSVERPDGSNFTLKIRSTKLEDSAMYFCASSETGKDGYTFGSGTRLTVV.

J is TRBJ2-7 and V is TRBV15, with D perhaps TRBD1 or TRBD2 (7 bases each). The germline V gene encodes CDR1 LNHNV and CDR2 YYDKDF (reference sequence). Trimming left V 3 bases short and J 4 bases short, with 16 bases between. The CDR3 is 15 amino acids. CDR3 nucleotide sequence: TGTGCCACCAGCAGGGCTCAGGGGGGGCTATACGAGCAGTACTTC. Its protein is CATSRAQGGLYEQYF.

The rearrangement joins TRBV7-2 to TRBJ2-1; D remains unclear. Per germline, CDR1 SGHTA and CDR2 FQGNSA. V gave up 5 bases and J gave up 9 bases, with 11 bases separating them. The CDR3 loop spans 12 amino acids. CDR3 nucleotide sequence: TGTGCCAGCAGCCTGGACCCGGGTGAGCAGTTCTTC. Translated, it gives CASSLDPGEQFF.